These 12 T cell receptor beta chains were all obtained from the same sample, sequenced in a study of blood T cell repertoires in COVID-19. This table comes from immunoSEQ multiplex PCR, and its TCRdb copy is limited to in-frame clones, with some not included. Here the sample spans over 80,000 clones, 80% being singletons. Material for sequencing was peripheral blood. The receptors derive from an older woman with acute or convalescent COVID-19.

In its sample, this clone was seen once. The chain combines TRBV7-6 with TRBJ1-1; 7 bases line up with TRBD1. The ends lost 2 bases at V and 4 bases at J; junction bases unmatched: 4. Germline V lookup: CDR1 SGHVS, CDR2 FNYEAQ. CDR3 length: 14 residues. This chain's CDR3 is CASSLLQGGTEAFF. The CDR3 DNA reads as TGTGCCAGCAGCTTACTGCAGGGGGGCACTGAAGCTTTCTTT.

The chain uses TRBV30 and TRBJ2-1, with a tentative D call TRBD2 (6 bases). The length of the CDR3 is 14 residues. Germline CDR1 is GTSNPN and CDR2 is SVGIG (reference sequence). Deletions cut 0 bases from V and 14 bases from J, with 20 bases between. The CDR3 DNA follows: TGTGCCTGGAGTGTACGGGGAGGCCGACGGACAAAGTTCTTC. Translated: CAWSVRGGRRTKFF. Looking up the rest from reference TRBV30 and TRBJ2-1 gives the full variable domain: SQTIHQWPATLVQPVGSPLSLECTVEGTSNPNLYWYRQAAGRGLQLLFYSVGIGQISSEVPQNLSASRPQDRQFILSSKKLLLSDSGFYLCAWSVRGGRRTKFFGPGTRLTVL.

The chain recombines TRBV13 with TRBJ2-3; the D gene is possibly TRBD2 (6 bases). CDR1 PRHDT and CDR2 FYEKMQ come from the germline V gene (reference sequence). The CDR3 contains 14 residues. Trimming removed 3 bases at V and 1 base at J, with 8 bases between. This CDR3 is CASSFSSGTDTQYF. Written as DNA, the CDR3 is TGTGCCAGCAGCTTCTCTAGCGGCACAGATACGCAGTATTTT.

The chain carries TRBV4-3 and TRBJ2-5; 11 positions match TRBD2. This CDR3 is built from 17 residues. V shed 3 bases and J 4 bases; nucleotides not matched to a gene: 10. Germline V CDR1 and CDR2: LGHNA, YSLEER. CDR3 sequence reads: CASSQTLAGGLGETQYF. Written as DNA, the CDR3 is TGCGCCAGCAGCCAGACCCTAGCGGGGGGACTTGGAGAGACCCAGTACTTC.

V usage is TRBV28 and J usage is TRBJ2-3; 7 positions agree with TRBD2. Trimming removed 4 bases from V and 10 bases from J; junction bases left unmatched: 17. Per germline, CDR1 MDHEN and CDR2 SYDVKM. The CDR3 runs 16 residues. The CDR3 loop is CASSSHLRTRTGAQYF. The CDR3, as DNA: TGTGCCAGCAGTTCCCACCTCCGGACTAGAACGGGGGCGCAGTATTTT.

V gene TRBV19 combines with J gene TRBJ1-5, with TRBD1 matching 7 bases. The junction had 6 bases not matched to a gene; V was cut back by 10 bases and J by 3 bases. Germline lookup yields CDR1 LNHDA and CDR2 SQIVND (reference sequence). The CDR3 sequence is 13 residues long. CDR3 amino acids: CATGDRANQPQHF. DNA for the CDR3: TGTGCCACCGGAGACAGGGCCAATCAGCCCCAGCATTTT.

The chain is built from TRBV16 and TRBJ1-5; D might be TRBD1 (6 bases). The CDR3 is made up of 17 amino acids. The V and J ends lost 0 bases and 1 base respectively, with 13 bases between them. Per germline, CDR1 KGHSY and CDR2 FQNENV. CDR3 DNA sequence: TGTGCCAGCAGCCAATCTCAATACAGGGTGAGCAATCAGCCCCAGCATTTT. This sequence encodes CASSQSQYRVSNQPQHF. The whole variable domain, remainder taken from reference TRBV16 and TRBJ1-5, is GEEVAQTPKHLVRGEGQKAKLYCAPIKGHSYVFWYQQVLKNEFKFLISFQNENVFDETGMPKERFSAKCLPNSPCSLEIQATKLEDSAVYFCASSQSQYRVSNQPQHFGDGTRLSIL.

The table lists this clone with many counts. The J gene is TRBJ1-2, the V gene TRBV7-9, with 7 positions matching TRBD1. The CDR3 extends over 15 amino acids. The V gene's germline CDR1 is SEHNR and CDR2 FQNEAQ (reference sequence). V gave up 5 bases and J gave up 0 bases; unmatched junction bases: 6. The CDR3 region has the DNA TGTGCCAGCAGCGTAGGACAGGCAGCTAACTATGGCTACACCTTC. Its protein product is CASSVGQAANYGYTF.

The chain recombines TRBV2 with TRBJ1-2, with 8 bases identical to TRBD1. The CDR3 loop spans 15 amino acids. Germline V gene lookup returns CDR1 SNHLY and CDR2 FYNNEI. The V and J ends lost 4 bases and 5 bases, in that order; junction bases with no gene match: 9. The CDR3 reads CASSGSGGLGYGYTF. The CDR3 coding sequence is TGTGCCAGCAGTGGGTCAGGGGGCTTGGGATATGGCTACACCTTC.

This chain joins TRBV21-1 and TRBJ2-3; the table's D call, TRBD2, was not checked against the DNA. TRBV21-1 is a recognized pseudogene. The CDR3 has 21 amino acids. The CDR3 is CASSKVLIPDFPHDPTDTQYF. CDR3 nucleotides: TGTGCCAGCAGCAAAGTTTTAATCCCCGACTTCCCTCACGACCCCACAGATACGCAGTATTTT.

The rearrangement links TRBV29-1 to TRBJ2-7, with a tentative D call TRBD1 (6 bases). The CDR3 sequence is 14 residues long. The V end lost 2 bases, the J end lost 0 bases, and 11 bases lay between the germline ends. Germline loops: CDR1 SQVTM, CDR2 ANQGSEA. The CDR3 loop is CSVELPGVSYEQYF. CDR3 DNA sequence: TGCAGCGTTGAACTCCCAGGGGTCTCCTACGAGCAGTACTTC.

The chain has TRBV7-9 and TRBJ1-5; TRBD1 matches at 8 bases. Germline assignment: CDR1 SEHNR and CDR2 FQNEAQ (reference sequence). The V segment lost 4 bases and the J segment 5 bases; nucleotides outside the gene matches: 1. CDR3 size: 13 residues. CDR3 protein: CASSWGQDQPQHF. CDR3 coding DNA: TGTGCCAGCAGCTGGGGACAGGATCAGCCCCAGCATTTT.